These 28 T cell receptor beta chains originate from one sample sequenced in a study of T cell responses to AZD1222 COVID-19 vaccine (dated by TCRdb to the early 2020s). The library was built by means of the immunoSEQ multiplex PCR assay. TCRdb mirrors the immuneACCESS table, restricted to in-frame sequences. Some clones are absent from its copies; in checked studies, under half trace to an unresolved V gene, and the reason for the others is unknown. For this sample, the table gives about 140,000 clones. The ten most abundant clones make up over 2% of the sample. Read against the paper, the sample's time point label means: baseline before first vaccination. The sample taken for sequencing was peripheral blood. These receptors all come from an adult in good health.

The chain links TRBV29-1 to TRBJ1-3, with 7 bases lining up with TRBD1. V lost 1 base and J lost 4; bases outside the gene matches: 13. The CDR3 sequence is 17 residues long. CDR1 is SQVTM, CDR2 ANQGSEA, per germline. The CDR3 protein is CSVEGLTNTGVGNTIYF. The CDR3 region has the DNA TGCAGCGTTGAAGGGTTAACAAACACAGGGGTCGGAAACACCATATATTTT.

CDR3 protein: CAWRGVGSNQPQHF. The DNA for the CDR3 is TGTGCCTGGAGAGGTGTAGGGAGCAATCAGCCCCAGCATTTT. The chain carries TRBV30 and TRBJ1-5; D ambiguous. CDR1 and CDR2 (germline): GTSNPN, SVGIG (reference sequence). Trimming cost V 3 bases and J 1 base, with 10 bases left between them. The CDR3 contains 14 residues. Full variable domain (remainder filled in from reference TRBV30 and TRBJ1-5): SQTIHQWPATLVQPVGSPLSLECTVEGTSNPNLYWYRQAAGRGLQLLFYSVGIGQISSEVPQNLSASRPQDRQFILSSKKLLLSDSGFYLCAWRGVGSNQPQHFGDGTRLSIL.

The V gene is TRBV6-5, the J gene TRBJ1-2; D is possibly TRBD1 (5 bases). V was shortened by 6 bases and J by 4 bases, with 15 bases between the two germline ends. Per germline, CDR1 MNHEY and CDR2 SVGAGI. The CDR3 contains 14 residues. The CDR3 spells CASSQSSGGYGYTF. Here the CDR3 DNA reads TGTGCCAGCAGCCAGAGTTCCGGGGGCTATGGCTACACCTTC.

The chain uses TRBV6-5 and TRBJ1-1; 11 bases line up with TRBD1. The V and J ends lost 7 bases and 4 bases, in that order; junction bases with no gene match: 8. CDR3 length: 15 amino acids. The V gene's germline CDR1 is MNHEY and CDR2 SVGAGI. The CDR3 reads CASTRTGGGSTEAFF. The CDR3 DNA is TGTGCCAGCACCCGGACAGGGGGCGGGAGCACTGAAGCTTTCTTT.

The chain joins TRBV12-5 to TRBJ2-2; 8 bases map to TRBD1. The CDR3 consists of 14 residues. V trimming: 6 bases; J trimming: 1 base; junction bases outside the gene matches: 1. Germline loops: CDR1 LGHNT, CDR2 FRNRAP. Here the CDR3 reads CASGGQGNTGELFF. CDR3 DNA: TGTGCTAGTGGAGGACAGGGGAACACCGGGGAGCTGTTTTTT.

The rearrangement joins TRBV5-4 to TRBJ2-7; TRBD2 is a possible D gene (7 bases). In germline, CDR1 is SGHNT, CDR2 YYREEE (reference sequence). The CDR3 is 14 amino acids. V lost 3 bases and J 2 bases, leaving 12 bases between the germline ends. DNA for the CDR3: TGTGCCAGCAGCTCGCGCGGGGGCCCCTACGAGCAGTACTTC. Encoded protein: CASSSRGGPYEQYF.

The chain uses TRBV9 and TRBJ1-1; weak D call: TRBD1 (5 bases). The germline gives CDR1 SGDLS, CDR2 YYNGEE. Trimming removed 3 bases at V and 5 bases at J, with 11 bases between. CDR3 length: 13 amino acids. DNA of the CDR3: TGTGCCAGCAGCGGTCAGGGACGGACTGAAGCTTTCTTT. This codes for CASSGQGRTEAFF. Full variable domain (remainder filled in from reference TRBV9 and TRBJ1-1): DSGVTQTPKHLITATGQRVTLRCSPRSGDLSVYWYQQSLDQGLQFLIQYYNGEERAKGNILERFSAQQFPDLHSELNLSSLELGDSALYFCASSGQGRTEAFFGQGTRLTVV.

The J gene is TRBJ1-2, the V gene TRBV28, with a weak D call TRBD1 (6 bases). V lost 6 bases, J lost 5 bases, and 16 bases lay in between. The germline gives CDR1 MDHEN, CDR2 SYDVKM. The CDR3 extends over 14 amino acids. The CDR3 nucleotides read TGTGCCAGCAGCAGCCCAGGGGTTTCGTATGGCTACACCTTC. Protein sequence: CASSSPGVSYGYTF.

The rearrangement uses TRBV6-1 and TRBJ1-2, with D uncertain. The CDR3 is made up of 12 amino acids. V lost 2 bases and J 4 bases, leaving 5 bases between the germline ends. Germline assignment: CDR1 MNHNS and CDR2 SASEGT. The CDR3: CASSELSYGYTF. The CDR3 nucleotides are TGTGCCAGCAGTGAATTAAGCTATGGCTACACCTTC.

V gene TRBV6-5 combines with J gene TRBJ1-5, with D maybe TRBD1 (5 bases). CDR1 is MNHEY and CDR2 is SVGAGI in the germline V gene. The V end was cut by 6 bases, the J end by 5 bases, with 17 bases between. CDR3 size: 15 residues. CDR3 in DNA: TGTGCCAGCAGGTGGATGGGGCAGGGAGATCAGCCCCAGCATTTT. It is translated as CASRWMGQGDQPQHF.

The V and J genes are TRBV27 and TRBJ1-1; D gene uncertain. Germline assignment: CDR1 MNHEY and CDR2 SMNVEV (reference sequence). Trimming removed 7 bases at V and 1 base at J, with 22 bases between. The CDR3 is 17 residues long. CDR3 coding DNA: TGTGCCAGCAAGAGAACGGGTCTATTAACACCGAACACTGAAGCTTTCTTT. Translation: CASKRTGLLTPNTEAFF.

The CDR3 is CSASPSGGARTGELFF. The CDR3 DNA sequence: TGCAGTGCTAGTCCTAGCGGGGGGGCCAGGACCGGGGAGCTGTTTTTT. The chain carries TRBV20-1 and TRBJ2-2; TRBD2 matches 12 bases. Germline CDR1 DFQATT, CDR2 SNEGSKA (reference sequence). The CDR3 sequence is 16 residues long. J was trimmed by 5 bases and V by 3 bases; bases with no gene match: 7.

CDR3 bases: TGTGCCAGCAGCTCACACACAACACACGACTGGGAGCAGTACTTC. This gives the protein CASSSHTTHDWEQYF. The V call is TRBV5-4, the J call TRBJ2-7; D unclear. The germline V gene has CDR1 SGHNT and CDR2 YYREEE (reference sequence). The CDR3 loop spans 15 amino acids. The V end lost 3 bases, the J end lost 7 bases, and 20 bases lay between the germline ends.

The CDR3 DNA reads TGTGCCAGCAGCTTAGTTCGGATAATGAACACTGAAGCTTTCTTT. As protein: CASSLVRIMNTEAFF. The chain is built from TRBV7-9 and TRBJ1-1; no firm D call. This CDR3 has 15 amino acids. Germline values: CDR1 SEHNR, CDR2 FQNEAQ (reference sequence). V was clipped by 1 base and J by 0 bases, with 9 bases between them. The full variable domain, with the rest looked up from reference TRBV7-9 and TRBJ1-1, is DTGVSQNPRHKITKRGQNVTFRCDPISEHNRLYWYRQTLGQGPEFLTYFQNEAQLEKSRLLSDRFSAERPKGSFSTLEIQRTEQGDSAMYLCASSLVRIMNTEAFFGQGTRLTVV.

The chain uses TRBV5-1 and TRBJ1-4, with TRBD1 as a possible D gene (5 bases). The CDR3 is 15 residues long. Germline values: CDR1 SGHRS, CDR2 YFSETQ. Trimming shortened V by 4 bases and J by 7 bases, and 17 bases separated the two germline ends. The CDR3 DNA is TGCGCCAGCAGCACCCGGGGGTGGCCTAGTGAAAAACTGTTTTTT. Protein sequence: CASSTRGWPSEKLFF.

The chain is built from TRBV19 and TRBJ1-4; 8 nucleotides align to TRBD1. J was trimmed by 8 bases and V by 5 bases; bases with no gene match: 13. The CDR3 extends over 16 amino acids. CDR1 is LNHDA and CDR2 is SQIVND in the germline V gene (reference sequence). The CDR3 bases are TGTGCCAGTAGTGAGGGACAGGTCGGCGAATGGGAAAAACTGTTTTTT. It specifies CASSEGQVGEWEKLFF.

The chain uses TRBV3-1 (or the pseudogene TRBV3-2) and TRBJ1-1; maybe TRBD1 (6 bases). The CDR3 is 15 amino acids. Between the trimmed V and J ends, which lost 2 bases and 5 bases, there was a span of 15 bases. CDR1 LGHDT and CDR2 YNNKEL come from the germline V gene (reference sequence). DNA of the CDR3: TGTGCCAGCAGCCAACGAGGGTCACAGGGAACTGAAGCTTTCTTT. Encoded protein: CASSQRGSQGTEAFF.

The chain links TRBV6-1 to TRBJ2-4, with TRBD2 identical over 11 bases. Germline CDR1 reads MNHNS; CDR2 reads SASEGT. There are 16 residues in the CDR3. V was pared by 3 bases and J by 0 bases, with 1 base of the junction left unmatched. Here the CDR3 DNA reads TGTGCCAGCAGTGAGACTAGCGGGGTAGCCAAAAACATTCAGTACTTC. It encodes CASSETSGVAKNIQYF.

In nucleotides, the CDR3 is TGTGCCAGCAGTCAAGATCCGGGACTAGCGGGGGGGGATACGCAGTATTTT. Protein sequence: CASSQDPGLAGGDTQYF. The gene calls are TRBV7-2 and TRBJ2-3; 16 bases line up with TRBD2. The V segment lost 6 bases and the J segment 6 bases; nucleotides outside the gene matches: 9. CDR1 and CDR2 (germline): SGHTA, FQGNSA. This CDR3 spans 17 amino acids.

This chain joins TRBV5-1 and TRBJ2-3, with 14 bases identical to TRBD2. Germline V CDR1 and CDR2: SGHRS, YFSETQ. The V gene end was trimmed by 5 bases and the J gene end by 4 bases; junction bases not matched to a gene: 6. The CDR3 contains 16 residues. The CDR3 region is CASRSGLAGGPDTQYF. The CDR3 DNA is TGCGCCAGCAGGTCAGGACTAGCGGGGGGCCCAGATACGCAGTATTTT. The whole variable domain, remainder taken from reference TRBV5-1 and TRBJ2-3, is KAGVTQTPRYLIKTRGQQVTLSCSPISGHRSVSWYQQTPGQGLQFLFEYFSETQRNKGNFPGRFSGRQFSNSRSEMNVSTLELGDSALYLCASRSGLAGGPDTQYFGPGTRLTVL.

The V call is TRBV5-1, the J call TRBJ1-5; D unresolved. This CDR3 contains 14 residues. The germline CDR1 and CDR2 sequences are SGHRS and YFSETQ. V gave up 8 bases and J gave up 6 bases, with 18 bases separating them. The CDR3 DNA reads TGCGCCAGAGCTGTCGGGGTAATCCCTCAGCCCCAGCATTTT. As protein: CARAVGVIPQPQHF.

This chain uses TRBV15 with TRBJ2-7; 10 bases line up with TRBD1. The junction had 3 bases not matched to a gene; V was cut back by 7 bases and J by 3 bases. CDR1 and CDR2 from the germline V gene are LNHNV and YYDKDF (reference sequence). The CDR3 length is 13 residues. The CDR3 DNA follows: TGTGCCACCACCCGGGACAGGGGCTACGAGCAGTACTTC. Its protein is CATTRDRGYEQYF.

The rearrangement links TRBV5-1 to TRBJ1-4, with 7 bases identical to TRBD1. The germline gives CDR1 SGHRS, CDR2 YFSETQ. With 0 bases clipped from V and 5 bases from J, the junction kept 4 bases outside the gene matches. The CDR3 is 15 amino acids. The CDR3 here is CASSLEAGGNEKLFF. Here the CDR3 DNA reads TGCGCCAGCAGCTTGGAAGCAGGGGGGAATGAAAAACTGTTTTTT.

The rearrangement joins TRBV7-8 to TRBJ1-2; D not resolved. Germline V gene sequence: CDR1 SGHVS, CDR2 FQNEAQ. The CDR3 has 14 residues. V lost 1 base and J 0 bases, leaving 6 bases between the germline ends. CDR3 nucleotide sequence: TGTGCCAGCAGCTTAGGCGGGGCTAACTATGGCTACACCTTC. Residues: CASSLGGANYGYTF.

The chain uses TRBV7-8 and TRBJ1-2; D gene uncertain. This CDR3 has 16 residues. The V end lost 4 bases, the J end lost 6 bases, and 21 bases lay between the germline ends. Germline lookup yields CDR1 SGHVS and CDR2 FQNEAQ. The CDR3 DNA reads as TGTGCCAGCAGCTCAATGGCGGCGGAGGGAAGGAATGGCTACACCTTC. Translated: CASSSMAAEGRNGYTF.

The chain carries TRBV9 and TRBJ1-1, with unresolved D. Germline V gene sequence: CDR1 SGDLS, CDR2 YYNGEE. Trimming removed 6 bases at V and 1 base at J, with 13 bases between. The CDR3 has 14 amino acids. The CDR3 reads CASTLGVQNTEAFF. The CDR3 DNA is TGTGCCAGCACCCTCGGGGTCCAGAACACTGAAGCTTTCTTT.

V is TRBV7-9 and J is TRBJ1-1; D call uncertain. V was shortened by 1 base and J by 7 bases, with 10 bases between the two germline ends. The germline V gene encodes CDR1 SEHNR and CDR2 FQNEAQ (reference sequence). CDR3 length: 13 amino acids. For the CDR3, the DNA is TGTGCCAGCAGCTTAGATTTAGGAAGTGAAGCTTTCTTT. Translating gives CASSLDLGSEAFF.

The CDR3 nucleotides are TGTGCCAGCAGGCCCCAGGGAGAAGCCAAAAACATTCAGTACTTC. Amino acid sequence: CASRPQGEAKNIQYF. This sequence joins TRBV6-5 and TRBJ2-4; D assignment may be TRBD1 or TRBD2 (5 bases each). The CDR3 extends over 15 amino acids. From germline, CDR1 is MNHEY and CDR2 SVGAGI. V was trimmed by 6 bases and J by 0 bases, leaving 12 bases between them.